The 24 T cell receptor beta chains presented below share a single source sample, sequenced in a study of CD8+CD57+ T cells in acquired aplastic anemia. Profiling that covered TCR beta VDJ and CDR3 relied on genomic DNA as its template. TCRdb processed the reads anew with MiXCR; each CDR3 protein has one entry. The profile shows 450,000 to 600,000 distinct CDR3 sequences, 25% to 40% of them singletons. The sequenced patients had an expansion of CD8+CD57+ cells seen by flow cytometry. Sequencing was carried out using sorted CD4+, CD8+, or CD8+CD57+ T cells (not recorded which) from PBMCs. The receptors shown here come from a human donor with aplastic anemia.

This clonotype was seen a few times. This chain uses TRBV25-1 with TRBJ2-7, with D tentatively TRBD1 or TRBD2 (5 bases each). CDR3 length equals 15 residues. Germline V gene data show CDR1 as MGHDK and CDR2 as SYGVNS. V lost 11 bases, J lost 1 base, and 21 bases lay in between. DNA for the CDR3: TGTGCCTGGAGTGTAGGGACCCGCCGATCCTACGAGCAGTACTTC. Its protein is CAWSVGTRRSYEQYF.

This clonotype was seen a handful of times. At one boundary the junction diverges from the germline segment, which might be a read error. This rearrangement joins TRBV12-3 or TRBV12-4 to TRBJ2-5; unclear D gene. The CDR3 sequence is 11 residues long. CDR3 DNA: TGTGCCAGCAGTTTAGGGGGAACCCAGTGCTTC. Amino acid sequence: CASSLGGTQCF.

This clonotype showed up just a few times. The chain employs TRBV9 and TRBJ1-2; D unresolved. V gave up 6 bases and J gave up 8 bases, with 8 bases separating them. The CDR3 sequence is 10 residues long. The germline V gene encodes CDR1 SGDLS and CDR2 YYNGEE. The CDR3 nucleotides are TGTGCCAGCAAGGAGGACGGCTACACCTTC. It specifies CASKEDGYTF.

This chain links TRBV12-3 or TRBV12-4 with TRBJ2-7; 8 bases match TRBD1. CDR3 length equals 16 residues. The J segment lost 0 bases and the V segment lost 7 bases, leaving 11 bases of the junction unmatched. The CDR3 loop is CASMSRGQEYSYEQYF. CDR3 DNA sequence: TGTGCCAGCATGTCTAGGGGACAGGAATACTCCTACGAGCAGTACTTC.

The gene calls are TRBV3-1 and TRBJ2-7; D is undetermined. V dropped 6 bases and J dropped 8 bases, with 17 bases sitting between them. Germline lookup yields CDR1 LGHDT and CDR2 YNNKEL (reference sequence). CDR3 length: 13 amino acids. The CDR3 sequence: CASRKEPTPQQYF. CDR3 coding DNA: TGTGCCAGCAGAAAAGAACCTACCCCCCAGCAGTACTTC.

This clonotype was seen a few times. The rearrangement links TRBV16 to TRBJ2-1; 9 nucleotides line up with TRBD1. Looked up from germline, CDR1 is KGHSY and CDR2 is FQNENV. V gave up 5 bases and J gave up 4 bases; unmatched junction bases: 6. CDR3 length equals 15 residues. CDR3 loop: CASSSLGQGYNEQFF. Here the CDR3 DNA reads TGTGCCAGCAGCTCACTGGGACAGGGATACAATGAGCAGTTCTTC.

The chain combines TRBV5-1 with TRBJ1-1; possible D gene TRBD1, 5 bases. The V and J ends lost 0 bases and 6 bases respectively, with 12 bases between them. The germline V gene has CDR1 SGHRS and CDR2 YFSETQ. There are 14 residues in the CDR3. CDR3 nucleotide sequence: TGCGCCAGCAGCTTGGCGAGTGACAGCCCTGAAGCTTTCTTT. Amino acid sequence: CASSLASDSPEAFF. Looking up the rest from reference TRBV5-1 and TRBJ1-1 gives the full variable domain: KAGVTQTPRYLIKTRGQQVTLSCSPISGHRSVSWYQQTPGQGLQFLFEYFSETQRNKGNFPGRFSGRQFSNSRSEMNVSTLELGDSALYLCASSLASDSPEAFFGQGTRLTVV.

This clonotype occurred a few times. The chain joins TRBV27 to TRBJ2-3; D remains unclear. Trimming shortened V by 5 bases and J by 6 bases, and 9 bases separated the two germline ends. CDR1 and CDR2 from the germline V gene are MNHEY and SMNVEV (reference sequence). The CDR3 extends over 12 amino acids. The CDR3 DNA follows: TGTGCCAGCAGTGAAAGAAGGGATACGCAGTATTTT. Protein: CASSERRDTQYF.

This clonotype was recorded at least ten times. The V call is TRBV7-2, the J call TRBJ2-5; 9 bases are a match to TRBD2. V lost 6 bases to trimming and J lost 2 bases; unmatched junction nucleotides: 10. The CDR3 spans 16 residues. Germline V lookup: CDR1 SGHTA, CDR2 FQGNSA. DNA of the CDR3: TGTGCCAGCAGTAGGGTTAGGCTAGCGGGGCAAGAGACCCAGTACTTC. Its translation: CASSRVRLAGQETQYF.

The chain carries TRBV20-1 and TRBJ1-1; D may be TRBD1 (6 bases). The CDR3 sequence is 17 residues long. V was shortened by 2 bases and J by 0 bases, with 19 bases between the two germline ends. Germline-derived CDR1 and CDR2 are DFQATT and SNEGSKA (reference sequence). CDR3 sequence (DNA): TGCAGTGCTAGACCCGCATTGGGGGGCTACATGAACACTGAAGCTTTCTTT. This translates into CSARPALGGYMNTEAFF.

Many counts were recorded for this clonotype. The J gene is TRBJ1-2, the V gene TRBV20-1; D not resolved. The CDR3 is 12 residues long. The V end lost 2 bases, the J end lost 8 bases, and 12 bases lay between the germline ends. Looked up from germline, CDR1 is DFQATT and CDR2 is SNEGSKA (reference sequence). The CDR3 bases are TGCAGTGCTAGACGGACTTCTGGAGGCTACACCTTC. Translating gives CSARRTSGGYTF.

This clonotype was detected only a few times. The chain joins TRBV20-1 to TRBJ1-1; unclear D gene. CDR1 and CDR2 (germline): DFQATT, SNEGSKA (reference sequence). Trimming removed 6 bases from V and 1 base from J, with 15 bases in between. The CDR3 runs to 14 residues. The DNA for the CDR3 is TGCAGTGCGAACCCGATGTCCTGGAACACTGAAGCTTTCTTT. This codes for CSANPMSWNTEAFF.

This clonotype was observed a handful of times. The J gene is TRBJ2-7, the V gene TRBV9; 8 nucleotides align to TRBD2. Germline V lookup: CDR1 SGDLS, CDR2 YYNGEE. J was trimmed by 5 bases and V by 3 bases; bases with no gene match: 4. The CDR3 is made up of 13 amino acids. The DNA of the CDR3 is TGTGCCAGCAGCGCATCACTAGCGGACGAGCAGTACTTC. Translation gives CASSASLADEQYF.

CDR3 sequence (DNA): TGTGCCAGCAGCCAAGCCGGGGCTAGCGGTTCACCCCTCCACTTT. Residues: CASSQAGASGSPLHF. This sequence joins TRBV3-1 and TRBJ1-6; TRBD1 might be the D (5 bases). V lost 1 base and J 9 bases, leaving 13 bases between the germline ends. CDR3 length: 15 amino acids. Germline V gene data show CDR1 as LGHDT and CDR2 as YNNKEL (reference sequence).

This chain links TRBV25-1 with TRBJ1-1, with a weak D call TRBD1 (5 bases). Germline V gene lookup returns CDR1 MGHDK and CDR2 SYGVNS. V was pared by 6 bases and J by 4 bases, with 12 bases between. CDR3 length: 13 residues. The CDR3 region has the DNA TGTGCCAGCAGGAACCTCAGGGTCACTGAAGCTTTCTTT. Protein sequence: CASRNLRVTEAFF.

CDR3 residues: CASSLSLWGTEAFF. CDR3 coding DNA: TGTGCCAGCAGCTTAAGCCTCTGGGGCACTGAAGCTTTCTTT. The V gene is TRBV11-2, the J gene TRBJ1-1; D is uncertain. This CDR3 comprises 14 residues. CDR1 SGHAT and CDR2 FQNNGV come from the germline V gene. V gave up 2 bases and J gave up 4 bases, with 11 bases separating them. The full variable domain, its missing parts supplied by reference TRBV11-2 and TRBJ1-1, is EAGVAQSPRYKIIEKRQSVAFWCNPISGHATLYWYQQILGQGPKLLIQFQNNGVVDDSQLPKDRFSAERLKGVDSTLKIQPAKLEDSAVYLCASSLSLWGTEAFFGQGTRLTVV.

At least ten counts were recorded for this clonotype. The chain links TRBV7-8 to TRBJ1-1, with no clear D. CDR1 is SGHVS, CDR2 FQNEAQ, per germline. The CDR3 is 14 residues long. V shed 1 base and J shed 3 bases, with 9 bases lying between them. The CDR3 DNA follows: TGTGCCAGCAGCTTAGAGGCGGGGTACACTGAAGCTTTCTTT. It codes for CASSLEAGYTEAFF. The variable domain in full, completed from reference TRBV7-8 and TRBJ1-1, reads GAGVSQSPRYKVAKRGQDVALRCDPISGHVSLFWYQQALGQGPEFLTYFQNEAQLDKSGLPSDRFFAERPEGSVSTLKIQRTQQEDSAVYLCASSLEAGYTEAFFGQGTRLTVV.

This clonotype came up a few times. V and J are TRBV5-1 and TRBJ2-5; TRBD2 agrees at 8 bases. Trimming cost V 2 bases and J 0 bases; bases outside gene matches: 3. The CDR3 runs to 15 residues. Germline-derived CDR1 and CDR2 are SGHRS and YFSETQ. CDR3 in DNA: TGCGCCAGCAGCTTACAACTAGCGGACCAAGAGACCCAGTACTTC. It codes for CASSLQLADQETQYF.

At least ten counts were recorded for this clonotype. Given the absence of the conserved phenylalanine or tryptophan at the CDR3 end, a read error is likely. The genes are TRBV19 and TRBJ2-7; D unresolved. V was cut by 10 bases and J by 2 bases, with 9 bases left in between. The CDR3 is made up of 11 amino acids. Germline lookup yields CDR1 LNHDA and CDR2 SQIVND (reference sequence). CDR3 sequence (DNA): TGTGCCACTATGGAAGCCTACGAGCAGTACCTC. It encodes CATMEAYEQYL.

This clonotype was seen only a few times. The chain employs TRBV9 and TRBJ1-1; weak D call: TRBD1 (6 bases). This CDR3 spans 14 amino acids. Trimming left V 4 bases short and J 1 base short, with 11 bases between. Germline assignment: CDR1 SGDLS and CDR2 YYNGEE. In DNA, the CDR3 is TGTGCCAGCAGCTTAACAGGGCAGAACACTGAAGCTTTCTTT. Translation: CASSLTGQNTEAFF.

This chain connects TRBV5-5 to TRBJ1-2; the D is unclear. The CDR3 extends over 13 amino acids. The V gene's germline CDR1 is SGHKS and CDR2 YYEKEE (reference sequence). With 6 bases removed from V and 3 bases from J, the gap between germline ends came to 12 bases. The CDR3 nucleotides are TGTGCCAGCAATGCCCTAGACGACTATGGCTACACCTTC. It is translated as CASNALDDYGYTF.

The V call is TRBV7-2, the J call TRBJ2-2; maybe TRBD2 (6 bases). The germline V gene has CDR1 SGHTA and CDR2 FQGNSA. Trimming removed 1 base at V and 6 bases at J, with 12 bases between. This CDR3 comprises 15 residues. The CDR3 DNA is TGTGCCAGCAGCTTAGTTAGCGGTGAAGCCGGGGAGCTGTTTTTT. It encodes CASSLVSGEAGELFF.

A few counts support this clonotype. This chain connects TRBV7-2 to TRBJ1-3; D perhaps matches TRBD1 (5 bases). Germline CDR1 SGHTA, CDR2 FQGNSA. The CDR3 is made up of 14 amino acids. Deletions cut 5 bases from V and 3 bases from J, with 11 bases between. CDR3 sequence: CASSPPGGGNTIYF. As DNA, the CDR3 is TGTGCCAGCAGCCCCCCTGGGGGTGGAAACACCATATATTTT.

This clonotype appeared a single time. Without the conserved terminal phenylalanine or tryptophan, this CDR3 likely stems from a read error. This chain links TRBV30 with TRBJ2-7; 9 bases are shared with TRBD1. CDR1 and CDR2 (germline): GTSNPN, SVGIG (reference sequence). The CDR3 is made up of 14 amino acids. Trimming cost V 4 bases and J 4 bases; bases outside gene matches: 8. CDR3 protein: CAWTLGQGGYEQYL. The CDR3 bases are TGTGCCTGGACCTTGGGACAGGGAGGATACGAGCAGTACCTC.